This record looks at one T cell receptor beta chain sequence and its context. Its antigen is currently unknown. Preparing the TCRbeta library involved the use of unique molecular identifiers. TCRdb passed the PCR reads through MiXCR, listing each CDR3 protein once. The sample includes approximately 120,000 distinct CDR3 sequences, about a tenth of them seen just once. The data belong to a study of T-cell reconstitution after alpha-beta-depleted transplantation in children. General study findings and limits: Expanded graft clones numbering several hundred reportedly gave rise to alpha-beta T cells about two months after transplant.

The CDR3 runs to 13 residues. V shed 7 bases and J shed 5 bases, with 11 bases lying between them. Sequenced material: PBMCs, mostly from graft donor cells, taken 180 days after TCRalphabeta/CD19-depleted stem cell transplant. This receptor was obtained from a girl under three years old who had a stem cell transplant for combined immunodeficiency, so the T cells may come from the graft donor. The chain is built from TRBV12-3 or TRBV12-4 and TRBJ2-2; a possible D gene is TRBD1 (5 bases). The CDR3 DNA reads as TGTGCCAGCAATCTTCAGGGTACCGGGGAGCTGTTTTTT. Its protein is CASNLQGTGELFF.